These T cell receptor beta chains were read from a single sample in a study of identical twins. TCRdb re-derived calls from the 5' RACE reads in MiXCR, one entry per CDR3 protein. The repertoire includes some 900,000 distinct CDR3 sequences, around an eighth of them detected once, and around 1.6% sits in the top ten. This sample also belongs to another study, concerning yellow fever vaccine responses in identical twins.

The sequenced sample consisted of PBMCs. Receptor source: a woman aged 18-35 years in good health. Each CDR3 is given without its conserved first and last residue.

j_gene: TRBJ2-3
v_gene: TRBV18
CDR3aa: ASSPRTSNTDTQY

j_gene: TRBJ2-4
v_gene: TRBV15
CDR3aa: ATSREYSDQY

j_gene: TRBJ2-3
v_gene: TRBV2
CDR3aa: ASKKTLTDTQY

j_gene: TRBJ2-1
v_gene: TRBV12-3/TRBV12-4
CDR3aa: ASSPSGANDGEQF

j_gene: TRBJ2-7
v_gene: TRBV10-3
CDR3aa: AIREGVREQY

j_gene: TRBJ1-4
v_gene: TRBV28
CDR3aa: ASSSRGPYLEKLF

j_gene: TRBJ2-1
v_gene: TRBV7-9
CDR3aa: ASSLLGRRNNEQF

j_gene: TRBJ2-3
v_gene: TRBV12-3/TRBV12-4
CDR3aa: ASRRTGKSDTQY

j_gene: TRBJ2-1
v_gene: TRBV2
CDR3aa: ASSGTGTYNEQF

j_gene: TRBJ1-6
v_gene: TRBV5-6
CDR3aa: ASSLGQAYNSPLH

j_gene: TRBJ1-1
v_gene: TRBV5-1
CDR3aa: ASSPSLLKDEAF

j_gene: TRBJ1-2
v_gene: TRBV7-9
CDR3aa: ASSQQGSRGYT

j_gene: TRBJ1-4
v_gene: TRBV7-9
CDR3aa: ASSLRGQEGEKLF

j_gene: TRBJ2-7
v_gene: TRBV6-1
CDR3aa: ASSQGLAGVYEQY

j_gene: TRBJ2-1
v_gene: TRBV4-1
CDR3aa: ASSPLVGGTYNEQF

j_gene: TRBJ2-7
v_gene: TRBV5-1
CDR3aa: ASSRGLPFEQY

j_gene: TRBJ1-3
v_gene: TRBV2
CDR3aa: ASTGTEILSGNTIY

j_gene: TRBJ2-3
v_gene: TRBV15
CDR3aa: ATSRSWGATDTQY

j_gene: TRBJ2-1
v_gene: TRBV20-1
CDR3aa: SARVPLGPLASPSYNEQF

j_gene: TRBJ2-1
v_gene: TRBV5-1
CDR3aa: ASSLVDSGRGYNEQF

j_gene: TRBJ1-5
v_gene: TRBV10-3
CDR3aa: AISGSGNQPQH

j_gene: TRBJ1-2
v_gene: TRBV10-1
CDR3aa: ASSESVAYRPHGYT

j_gene: TRBJ2-7
v_gene: TRBV27
CDR3aa: ASSSGLAGVNEQY

j_gene: TRBJ2-3
v_gene: TRBV18
CDR3aa: ASSTQGTYTDTQY

j_gene: TRBJ2-1
v_gene: TRBV23-1
CDR3aa: ASSQKGSSYNEQF

j_gene: TRBJ1-2
v_gene: TRBV15
CDR3aa: ATSSGWGAGYGYT

j_gene: TRBJ1-5
v_gene: TRBV12-3/TRBV12-4
CDR3aa: ASGVRDSNQPQH

j_gene: TRBJ2-2
v_gene: TRBV5-1
CDR3aa: ASSSEGANTGELF

j_gene: TRBJ2-7
v_gene: TRBV5-1
CDR3aa: ASSLYDSEQY

j_gene: TRBJ2-7
v_gene: TRBV5-1
CDR3aa: ASSVPGTDYEQY

j_gene: TRBJ2-1
v_gene: TRBV12-3/TRBV12-4
CDR3aa: ASSFGALNEQF

j_gene: TRBJ2-5
v_gene: TRBV5-6
CDR3aa: ASSQRWGGRQETQY

j_gene: TRBJ2-1
v_gene: TRBV29-1
CDR3aa: SVPSGPRVYEQF

j_gene: TRBJ1-5
v_gene: TRBV6-5
CDR3aa: ASSYGGRSQPQH

j_gene: TRBJ1-3
v_gene: TRBV6-5
CDR3aa: ASSYSADMLAGNTIY

j_gene: TRBJ2-2
v_gene: TRBV7-9
CDR3aa: ASGPLAGAGELF